This TCR beta chain originates from a study of regulatory T cells in long-lasting Graves disease. Overall study results and limits: Persistent cases of Graves' showed reduced TCR diversity relative to newly diagnosed patients.

The time point is: newly diagnosed GD, antithyroid drugs for less than 3 months. Researchers made the TCR library from RNA that was extracted from PBMCs. Ten or more counts support this clonotype. Its antigen is currently unknown. According to the study, TCR beta libraries were built with iRepertoire HTBI primers and CDR3-region Arm-PCR. Each CDR3 protein gets one entry after TCRdb re-called the multiplex PCR reads with MiXCR. The data hold some 340,000 distinct CDR3 sequences, with 12% observed a single time. This CDR3 is built from 15 residues. Looked up from germline, CDR1 is DFQATT and CDR2 is SNEGSKA (reference sequence). Trimming removed 4 bases from V and 7 bases from J; junction bases left unmatched: 8. This same sample was also part of a study on T cells in Graves' hyperthyroidism and ophthalmopathy. Per that study: Graves' hyperthyroidism was deemed stable given no ophthalmopathy progression within 18 months. Disease duration under 2 months; hyperthyroidism patients were aged 18 to 65. Appearing also in blood were most of the thyroid clonotypes expanded above 0.001.

This rearrangement joins TRBV20-1 to TRBJ1-6, with 9 bases fitting TRBD1. The source is a woman aged 18 to 35 with Graves disease. Sample: peripheral blood mononuclear cells (PBMCs), taken at new diagnosis, from a patient treated with antithyroid drugs. The CDR3 bases are TGCAGTGCTATCACAGGGGGCGCAGGGAATTCACCCCTCCACTTT. Protein sequence: CSAITGGAGNSPLHF.